The 32 T cell receptor beta chains below all came from one sample that was sequenced in a study of blood T cell repertoires in COVID-19 (dated by TCRdb to the early 2020s). Library method: the immunoSEQ multiplex PCR assay. The source is immuneACCESS, and TCRdb retained only in-frame sequences with V and J called. Part of the clones is not carried over; for the studies checked, unresolved V genes explain less than half of this, and the remainder is unexplained. This sample lists 100,000 to 150,000 clones; roughly 79% were detected once. The ten largest clonotypes hold 8.4% of the sample. The sample comprised peripheral blood. These receptor sequences come from an older woman with active or convalescent COVID-19.

This clone has only one observation. V and J are TRBV7-9 and TRBJ1-1; 7 bases agree with TRBD1. V lost 0 bases to trimming and J lost 7 bases; unmatched junction nucleotides: 8. Germline V gives CDR1 SEHNR, CDR2 FQNEAQ (reference sequence). CDR3 length equals 15 residues. CDR3 nucleotides: TGTGCCAGCAGCTTAGCGCAAGGGGGCGCGGTTGAAGCTTTCTTT. Translating gives CASSLAQGGAVEAFF. Supplemented by reference TRBV7-9 and TRBJ1-1, the full variable domain reads DTGVSQNPRHKITKRGQNVTFRCDPISEHNRLYWYRQTLGQGPEFLTYFQNEAQLEKSRLLSDRFSAERPKGSFSTLEIQRTEQGDSAMYLCASSLAQGGAVEAFFGQGTRLTVV.

The rearrangement uses TRBV7-2 and TRBJ1-4; a possible D gene is TRBD1 (6 bases). V lost 4 bases and J 8 bases, leaving 17 bases between the germline ends. Germline CDR1 SGHTA, CDR2 FQGNSA. The CDR3 has 15 amino acids. Here the CDR3 DNA reads TGTGCCAGCAGCTCCCTCCCGGACAGTAACGAAAAACTGTTTTTT. It specifies CASSSLPDSNEKLFF.

This chain connects TRBV5-4 to TRBJ2-2; 9 bases match TRBD1. The CDR3 spans 15 residues. J lost 5 bases, V lost 0 bases, and 2 bases had no gene match. Germline lookup yields CDR1 SGHNT and CDR2 YYREEE (reference sequence). As DNA, the CDR3 is TGTGCCAGCAGCTTGGACAGGGGGCGAACCGGGGAGCTGTTTTTT. As protein: CASSLDRGRTGELFF.

This chain connects TRBV7-9 to TRBJ2-7; TRBD2 agrees at 9 bases. This CDR3 has 13 amino acids. Unmatched junction bases numbered 3, after V lost 5 bases and J lost 4 bases. Germline V gene sequence: CDR1 SEHNR, CDR2 FQNEAQ (reference sequence). This CDR3 is CASSGGRGYEQYF. CDR3 sequence (DNA): TGTGCCAGCAGCGGCGGGAGGGGATACGAGCAGTACTTC. Drawing the rest from reference TRBV7-9 and TRBJ2-7, the complete variable domain is DTGVSQNPRHKITKRGQNVTFRCDPISEHNRLYWYRQTLGQGPEFLTYFQNEAQLEKSRLLSDRFSAERPKGSFSTLEIQRTEQGDSAMYLCASSGGRGYEQYFGPGTRLTVT.

The V call is TRBV2, the J call TRBJ2-5; no clear D. The CDR3 spans 14 residues. CDR1 and CDR2 (germline): SNHLY, FYNNEI. V was clipped by 2 bases and J by 1 base, with 8 bases between them. CDR3 nucleotides: TGTGCCAGCAGTGAACTAATTATCCAAGAGACCCAGTACTTC. Protein product: CASSELIIQETQYF.

The J gene is TRBJ1-4, the V gene TRBV2; a weak D match, TRBD1 (5 bases). V was pared by 6 bases and J by 9 bases, with 17 bases between. CDR3 length: 14 amino acids. Germline loops: CDR1 SNHLY, CDR2 FYNNEI. This CDR3 reads CASSEREGRQKLFF. CDR3 nucleotide sequence: TGTGCCAGCAGCGAAAGGGAGGGACGACAAAAACTGTTTTTT. The variable domain in full, with the rest retrieved from reference TRBV2 and TRBJ1-4, is EPEVTQTPSHQVTQMGQEVILRCVPISNHLYFYWYRQILGQKVEFLVSFYNNEISEKSEIFDDQFSVERPDGSNFTLKIRSTKLEDSAMYFCASSEREGRQKLFFGSGTQLSVL.

This chain links TRBV25-1 with TRBJ1-6; a possible D gene is TRBD1 (6 bases). CDR1 MGHDK and CDR2 SYGVNS come from the germline V gene. V lost 8 bases and J 8 bases, leaving 19 bases between the germline ends. The CDR3 has 15 residues. The CDR3 nucleotides are TGTGCCAGCGGGACCCACAGGGCCGGGGATTCACCCCTCCACTTT. It translates to CASGTHRAGDSPLHF.

The CDR3 spells CASSITDRGGNSPLHF. The DNA for the CDR3 is TGCGCCAGCAGCATTACGGACAGGGGCGGCAATTCACCCCTCCACTTT. The genes are TRBV5-1 and TRBJ1-6; 9 bases agree with TRBD1. CDR3 length: 16 residues. The V segment lost 4 bases and the J segment 7 bases; nucleotides outside the gene matches: 9. Germline V gene lookup returns CDR1 SGHRS and CDR2 YFSETQ. Full variable domain (rest looked up from reference TRBV5-1 and TRBJ1-6): KAGVTQTPRYLIKTRGQQVTLSCSPISGHRSVSWYQQTPGQGLQFLFEYFSETQRNKGNFPGRFSGRQFSNSRSEMNVSTLELGDSALYLCASSITDRGGNSPLHFGNGTRLTVT.

The chain is built from TRBV28 and TRBJ2-7; 9 nucleotides line up with TRBD1. J was trimmed by 2 bases and V by 6 bases; bases with no gene match: 17. The length of the CDR3 is 18 residues. CDR1 is MDHEN, CDR2 SYDVKM, per germline. As DNA, the CDR3 is TGTGCCAGCAGCCACGGGGGGACAGGACAGGGGCCCCCCTACGAGCAGTACTTC. It codes for CASSHGGTGQGPPYEQYF.

The V and J genes are TRBV5-1 and TRBJ2-1; the D is unclear. Germline V gene sequence: CDR1 SGHRS, CDR2 YFSETQ. The CDR3 consists of 14 residues. Trimming removed 6 bases from V and 2 bases from J, with 12 bases in between. The CDR3 loop is CASKEQPTYNEQFF. CDR3 DNA: TGCGCCAGCAAGGAGCAACCCACCTACAATGAGCAGTTCTTC.

The chain uses TRBV13 and TRBJ2-1; TRBD2 matches at 10 bases. The ends lost 5 bases at V and 6 bases at J; junction bases unmatched: 10. This CDR3 region has 16 residues. Germline lookup yields CDR1 PRHDT and CDR2 FYEKMQ (reference sequence). Here the CDR3 reads CASSPPSGSSANEQFF. CDR3 in DNA: TGTGCCAGCAGCCCCCCTAGCGGGAGTTCCGCCAATGAGCAGTTCTTC. The full variable domain, its missing parts supplied by reference TRBV13 and TRBJ2-1, is AAGVIQSPRHLIKEKRETATLKCYPIPRHDTVYWYQQGPGQDPQFLISFYEKMQSDKGSIPDRFSAQQFSDYHSELNMSSLELGDSALYFCASSPPSGSSANEQFFGPGTRLTVL.

V usage is TRBV7-9 and J usage is TRBJ1-1, with 7 bases lining up with TRBD1. The CDR3 runs to 16 residues. CDR1 is SEHNR and CDR2 is FQNEAQ in the germline V gene (reference sequence). The V segment lost 2 bases and the J segment 6 bases; nucleotides outside the gene matches: 12. The CDR3 reads CASSLTTGRLTAEAFF. The CDR3 region has the DNA TGTGCCAGCAGCTTAACGACAGGGCGTCTCACCGCTGAAGCTTTCTTT. The full variable domain, its missing parts supplied by reference TRBV7-9 and TRBJ1-1, is DTGVSQNPRHKITKRGQNVTFRCDPISEHNRLYWYRQTLGQGPEFLTYFQNEAQLEKSRLLSDRFSAERPKGSFSTLEIQRTEQGDSAMYLCASSLTTGRLTAEAFFGQGTRLTVV.

The chain links TRBV6-2 or TRBV6-3 to TRBJ2-1; 7 nucleotides agree with TRBD2. Germline V gene lookup returns CDR1 MNHEY and CDR2 SVGEGT. The V and J ends lost 5 bases and 3 bases, in that order; junction bases with no gene match: 7. The CDR3 runs 15 residues. This CDR3 reads CASSGEGLGYNEQFF. The CDR3, as DNA: TGTGCCAGCAGTGGGGAAGGACTAGGCTACAATGAGCAGTTCTTC.

This clone appeared once. The chain uses TRBV7-9 and TRBJ1-1; no clear D gene. Trimming left V 6 bases short and J 1 base short, with 12 bases between. The CDR3 is made up of 14 amino acids. CDR1 is SEHNR, CDR2 FQNEAQ, per germline (reference sequence). The CDR3 protein is CASSGIPRNTEAFF. CDR3 DNA sequence: TGTGCCAGCAGTGGCATCCCTAGGAACACTGAAGCTTTCTTT.

V is TRBV18 and J is TRBJ2-1; 8 nucleotides match TRBD2. Germline V gives CDR1 KGHSH, CDR2 LQKENI. J gave up 5 bases and V 3 bases, and 9 bases lay outside the gene matches. The CDR3 covers 16 residues. CDR3 in DNA: TGTGCCAGCTCACCTCTGATTGCGGGGGGCAACAATGAGCAGTTCTTC. The encoded protein is CASSPLIAGGNNEQFF.

This clone was recorded once. The chain couples TRBV7-2 to TRBJ2-5; 9 bases line up with TRBD1. Germline V gene sequence: CDR1 SGHTA, CDR2 FQGNSA. CDR3 length: 15 amino acids. Trimming cost V 3 bases and J 5 bases; bases outside gene matches: 7. The CDR3 DNA sequence: TGTGCCAGCAGCTTCAGGCATGACAGGGGGGAGACCCAGTACTTC. It translates to CASSFRHDRGETQYF.

A single count supports this clone. The chain joins TRBV9 to TRBJ1-6; 10 bases map to TRBD1. V lost 4 bases, J lost 4 bases, and 8 bases stayed unmatched. The CDR3 has 17 amino acids. The germline gives CDR1 SGDLS, CDR2 YYNGEE. CDR3 nucleotides: TGTGCCAGCAGCCCCGGGACAGGGGTTGATTATAATTCACCCCTCCACTTT. Amino acid sequence: CASSPGTGVDYNSPLHF.

The chain uses TRBV24-1 and TRBJ2-5; TRBD2 is a possible D gene (5 bases). CDR3 length equals 15 residues. Trimming took 2 bases from V and 3 from J, leaving 12 bases between them. Germline CDR1 KGHDR, CDR2 SFDVKD. Here the CDR3 DNA reads TGTGCCACCAGTGATTCCGGGGTCGACGAAGAGACCCAGTACTTC. Its translation is CATSDSGVDEETQYF.

The gene calls are TRBV19 and TRBJ2-1; tentative D call: TRBD1 (6 bases). This CDR3 is 13 amino acids long. V lost 4 bases, J lost 2 bases, and 6 bases lay in between. CDR1 and CDR2 from the germline V gene are LNHDA and SQIVND (reference sequence). The CDR3 loop reads CASSRTAYNEQFF. The CDR3 coding sequence is TGTGCCAGTAGTAGGACAGCCTACAATGAGCAGTTCTTC.

The chain uses TRBV28 and TRBJ2-5; 9 nucleotides agree with TRBD2. The CDR3 is 17 residues long. The J segment lost 1 base and the V segment lost 3 bases, leaving 9 bases of the junction unmatched. Germline values: CDR1 MDHEN, CDR2 SYDVKM. The CDR3 spells CASSLPTSGTRQETQYF. CDR3 coding DNA: TGTGCCAGCAGTTTGCCGACTAGCGGAACTCGCCAAGAGACCCAGTACTTC.

This clone showed up just once. The chain links TRBV6-2 or TRBV6-3 to TRBJ2-3; 10 bases align to TRBD2. V gave up 5 bases and J gave up 4 bases; unmatched junction bases: 3. This CDR3 has 14 amino acids. Germline values: CDR1 MNHEY, CDR2 SVGEGT. DNA for the CDR3: TGTGCCAGCAGTAGCGGGAGGGTTGCAGATACGCAGTATTTT. This translates into CASSSGRVADTQYF.

The V and J genes are TRBV6-5 and TRBJ2-7, with a tentative D call TRBD2 (5 bases). CDR1 is MNHEY, CDR2 SVGAGI, per germline. V lost 0 bases and J 6 bases, leaving 12 bases between the germline ends. The CDR3 spans 14 residues. CDR3 sequence (DNA): TGTGCCAGCAGTTACTCCCCGGGGATAGGCGAGCAGTACGTC. Translated: CASSYSPGIGEQYV.

CDR3 DNA sequence: TGTGCCAGCAGTAGGATAGCGGGATGGCAAGAGACCCAGTACTTC. It translates to CASSRIAGWQETQYF. V usage is TRBV7-9 and J usage is TRBJ2-5, with 8 bases matching TRBD2. V was pared by 6 bases and J by 2 bases, with 8 bases of the junction left unmatched. This CDR3 spans 15 amino acids. The germline gives CDR1 SEHNR, CDR2 FQNEAQ (reference sequence).

The chain recombines TRBV6-6 with TRBJ1-3; D perhaps matches TRBD1 (5 bases). Trimming cost V 8 bases and J 2 bases, with 7 bases left between them. This CDR3 is built from 12 residues. CDR1 is MNHNY, CDR2 SVGAGI, per germline (reference sequence). This chain's CDR3 is CASRGAGNTIYF. CDR3 DNA: TGTGCCAGCCGGGGGGCTGGAAACACCATATATTTT.

A few counts support this clone. The gene calls are TRBV3-1 (or the pseudogene TRBV3-2) and TRBJ2-2; the D gene is possibly TRBD2 (7 bases). The V gene lost 0 bases and the J gene lost 5 bases, with 13 bases spanning the gap. The CDR3 is 16 residues long. Germline CDR1 is LGHDT and CDR2 is YNNKEL (reference sequence). CDR3 sequence: CASSQEGGGWTGELFF. The CDR3 DNA sequence: TGTGCCAGCAGCCAAGAAGGGGGAGGGTGGACCGGGGAGCTGTTTTTT.

The rearrangement joins TRBV5-1 to TRBJ1-2; 7 bases line up with TRBD1. Germline CDR1 reads SGHRS; CDR2 reads YFSETQ. This CDR3 contains 12 residues. V gave up 7 bases and J gave up 4 bases; unmatched junction bases: 4. DNA for the CDR3: TGCGCCAGCCGGGACAGATCCTATGGCTACACCTTC. Translating it yields CASRDRSYGYTF.

The V gene is TRBV19, the J gene TRBJ1-1; D perhaps matches TRBD1 (6 bases). Germline V gene data show CDR1 as LNHDA and CDR2 as SQIVND (reference sequence). The CDR3 covers 14 residues. Trimming shortened V by 0 bases and J by 6 bases, and 11 bases separated the two germline ends. Written as DNA, the CDR3 is TGTGCCAGTAGTATAGAAACAGGGTGGGCTGAAGCTTTCTTT. Amino acid sequence: CASSIETGWAEAFF.

The chain has TRBV19 and TRBJ2-2, with 11 bases fitting TRBD1. The CDR3 runs 15 residues. Germline CDR1 is LNHDA and CDR2 is SQIVND (reference sequence). V shed 3 bases and J 4 bases; nucleotides not matched to a gene: 1. The CDR3: CASSIGTGGTGELFF. In nucleotides, the CDR3 is TGTGCCAGTAGTATCGGGACAGGGGGCACCGGGGAGCTGTTTTTT.

This chain links TRBV12-3 or TRBV12-4 with TRBJ1-5, with a possible D match to TRBD1 (5 bases). V lost 3 bases and J 4 bases, leaving 7 bases between the germline ends. The CDR3 spans 13 residues. The CDR3 DNA reads TGTGCCAGCAGTTTTGCAGGGAATCAGCCCCAGCATTTT. Its translation: CASSFAGNQPQHF.

This clone showed up just once. This chain links TRBV6-1 with TRBJ2-3; a possible D gene is TRBD1 (9 bases). With 4 bases removed from V and 6 bases from J, the gap between germline ends came to 26 bases. The germline V gene encodes CDR1 MNHNS and CDR2 SASEGT. This CDR3 has 18 residues. The CDR3 loop is CASSADRGTSGLADTQYF. For the CDR3, the DNA is TGTGCCAGCAGTGCGGACAGGGGTACTAGCGGCCTAGCGGATACGCAGTATTTT.

The chain recombines TRBV11-3 with TRBJ2-2; D possibly corresponds to TRBD1 (7 bases). Trimming pared 0 bases from V and 5 bases from J, leaving 13 bases between. CDR3 length: 16 residues. Germline values: CDR1 SGHNT, CDR2 YENEEA. The CDR3 nucleotides read TGTGCCAGCAGCTTAGACGGGGGACAGCTTACCGGGGAGCTGTTTTTT. Amino acids: CASSLDGGQLTGELFF.

This rearrangement joins TRBV7-8 to TRBJ2-1; tentatively, D is TRBD1 (6 bases). Trimming removed 1 base at V and 5 bases at J, with 6 bases between. Germline V lookup: CDR1 SGHVS, CDR2 FQNEAQ. The CDR3 has 13 residues. CDR3 sequence: CASSLDRDNEQFF. CDR3 bases: TGTGCCAGCAGCTTAGACAGGGACAATGAGCAGTTCTTC.